The TCR beta chain under discussion was sequenced for a study of cytomegalovirus exposure and HLA in healthy donors. Study in general: The early release's HLA-typed donors yielded some 85 million unique TCRs.

The primer mix had 60 Vbeta and 13 Jbeta primers. Clones were read by immunoSEQ multiplex PCR, and TCRdb kept only the in-frame ones, dropping some. The sample shows about 170,000 clones, roughly 80% of them seen only once. Study-wide points: The authors enumerated under 200 TCR beta chains as linked to cytomegalovirus. The study had only CMV serostatus as immune exposure information. In a later analysis, TCR beta V- and J-gene trimming was associated with a missense DCLRE1C variant.

As for this clone: Its antigen is unknown.

Trimming cost V 2 bases and J 3 bases, with 11 bases left between them. The CDR3 contains 15 residues. Germline V gene sequence: CDR1 SGHTA, CDR2 FQGTGA. Sequences were obtained from PBMCs. The chain combines TRBV7-3 with TRBJ2-1; D gene uncertain. This clonotype was obtained from a woman between 50 and 59 years old in good health and CMV-seropositive. In nucleotides, the CDR3 is TGTGCCAGCAGCTTAGGAGCCTATGACTACAATGAGCAGTTCTTC. The encoded protein is CASSLGAYDYNEQFF.